What follows are 15 T cell receptor beta chains derived from one specimen sequenced in a study of T-cell reconstitution after alpha-beta-depleted transplantation in children. Unique molecular identifiers were incorporated during preparation of the TCRbeta library. TCRdb re-called the PCR reads with MiXCR, one entry per CDR3 protein. The sample gives roughly 300,000 distinct CDR3 sequences, approximately 10% of which show up once; 23% is in the top ten. The sequencing here drew on peripheral blood, taken 180 days after TCRalphabeta/CD19-depleted stem cell transplant. All receptors come from a male patient between 2 and 10 years old who had a stem cell transplant for chronic granulomatous disease, so the T cells may come from the graft donor.

This clonotype was found many times. The V gene is TRBV29-1, the J gene TRBJ2-4; a possible D gene is TRBD1 (5 bases). Trimming removed 4 bases from V and 5 bases from J, with 9 bases in between. The CDR3 extends over 12 amino acids. In germline, CDR1 is SQVTM, CDR2 ANQGSEA. The CDR3 protein is CSVVVGENIQYF. The DNA of the CDR3 is TGCAGCGTTGTAGTAGGGGAAAACATTCAGTACTTC. Variable domain in full (rest from reference TRBV29-1 and TRBJ2-4): SAVISQKPSRDICQRGTSLTIQCQVDSQVTMMFWYRQQPGQSLTLIATANQGSEATYESGFVIDKFPISRPNLTFSTLTVSNMSPEDSSIYLCSVVVGENIQYFGAGTRLSVL.

This clonotype was counted many times. This chain connects TRBV5-4 to TRBJ2-1, with 9 bases lining up with TRBD1. The CDR3 has 14 amino acids. With 3 bases clipped from V and 8 bases from J, the junction kept 6 bases outside the gene matches. CDR1 is SGHNT, CDR2 YYREEE, per germline (reference sequence). The CDR3 loop is CASSSGTGLDEQFF. CDR3 in DNA: TGTGCCAGCAGCTCCGGGACAGGGTTGGATGAGCAGTTCTTC.

The chain is built from TRBV29-1 and TRBJ2-1; 7 nucleotides line up with TRBD1. The CDR3 is 14 amino acids. The ends lost 6 bases at V and 0 bases at J; junction bases unmatched: 5. Germline V gene lookup returns CDR1 SQVTM and CDR2 ANQGSEA. The CDR3 sequence is CSVPGTASYNEQFF. The CDR3 bases are TGCAGCGTCCCCGGGACAGCCTCCTACAATGAGCAGTTCTTC.

Ten or more counts support this clonotype. This chain links TRBV20-1 with TRBJ2-6, with 12 positions matching TRBD2. Germline-derived CDR1 and CDR2 are DFQATT and SNEGSKA (reference sequence). The CDR3 is 18 amino acids. J lost 0 bases, V lost 3 bases, and 6 bases had no gene match. CDR3 residues: CSASPSGRAFSGANVLTF. DNA for the CDR3: TGCAGTGCTAGTCCTAGCGGGAGGGCTTTCTCTGGGGCCAACGTCCTGACTTTC.

This clonotype was detected ten times or more. The CDR3 region has the DNA TGCGCCAGCAGCCCCGGGACTAGCGGGGGCGGCGGCTACAATGAGCAGTTCTTC. It is translated as CASSPGTSGGGGYNEQFF. This chain uses TRBV5-1 with TRBJ2-1; 14 bases match TRBD2. With V trimmed by 4 bases and J by 3 bases, 9 bases remained unmatched. The CDR3 covers 18 residues. Germline V gene data show CDR1 as SGHRS and CDR2 as YFSETQ.

This clonotype was counted at least ten times. This chain links TRBV6-4 with TRBJ2-1; 10 bases line up with TRBD2. The CDR3 is 14 amino acids. Germline lookup yields CDR1 MRHNA and CDR2 SNTAGT. Unmatched junction bases numbered 4, after V lost 7 bases and J lost 4 bases. The CDR3 DNA follows: TGTGCCAGCATAGCGGGAGGATCTTACAATGAGCAGTTCTTC. It codes for CASIAGGSYNEQFF.

This clonotype was observed at least ten times. The chain links TRBV5-1 to TRBJ2-1; the D gene is possibly TRBD1 (6 bases). This CDR3 has 15 amino acids. Trimming stripped 3 bases from V and 4 bases from J, with 14 bases between. Germline lookup yields CDR1 SGHRS and CDR2 YFSETQ. CDR3 bases: TGCGCCAGCAGCTGGGATGGGGGCCCTTACAATGAGCAGTTCTTC. This translates into CASSWDGGPYNEQFF.

This clonotype was recorded a few times. The J gene is TRBJ1-5, the V gene TRBV3-1; 8 bases are shared with TRBD1. With 3 bases clipped from V and 0 bases from J, the junction kept 22 bases outside the gene matches. The CDR3 is made up of 22 amino acids. The germline gives CDR1 LGHDT, CDR2 YNNKEL (reference sequence). CDR3 sequence (DNA): TGTGCCAGCAGCCATGACCAAAGGAGGGACAGGCGGACTCAAAATAGCAATCAGCCCCAGCATTTT. Encoded protein: CASSHDQRRDRRTQNSNQPQHF.

As concerns this clonotype: This may arise from a read error, as a much more abundant clone is one base away. Given the absence of the conserved phenylalanine or tryptophan at the CDR3 end, a read error is likely. The V gene is TRBV24-1, the J gene TRBJ2-1; 7 bases agree with TRBD1. The CDR3 has 14 residues. The germline V gene encodes CDR1 KGHDR and CDR2 SFDVKD. With 4 bases clipped from V and 5 bases from J, the junction kept 4 bases outside the gene matches. The CDR3 DNA sequence: TGTGCCACCAGTGAGGCAGGGGGAAACAATGAGCAGTTCCTC. It translates to CATSEAGGNNEQFL.

This chain joins TRBV6-5 and TRBJ1-4; a weak D match, TRBD1 (6 bases). The CDR3 is 15 amino acids. The germline CDR1 and CDR2 sequences are MNHEY and SVGAGI. Deletions cut 2 bases from V and 8 bases from J, with 15 bases between. The CDR3 bases are TGTGCCAGCAGTTACCTGGGGGGGGCTCAGGAAAAACTGTTTTTT. Translation: CASSYLGGAQEKLFF.

Worth noting for this clonotype: A much larger clone lies one base from this, so it may be a read error. The chain carries TRBV28 and TRBJ1-4; unclear D gene. This CDR3 is built from 14 residues. The germline V gene has CDR1 MDHEN and CDR2 SYDVKM. The CDR3 here is CACSPRATNEKLFF. The CDR3 bases are TGTGCCTGCAGTCCGAGGGCAACTAATGAAAAACTGTTTTTT.

This clonotype was found many times. The rearrangement links TRBV29-1 to TRBJ2-1; TRBD1 is a possible D gene (5 bases). Germline-derived CDR1 and CDR2 are SQVTM and ANQGSEA. Trimming removed 4 bases from V and 3 bases from J, with 13 bases in between. This CDR3 comprises 14 residues. This CDR3 is CSVVSPRDYNEQFF. The CDR3 nucleotides read TGCAGCGTTGTCAGCCCCAGGGACTACAATGAGCAGTTCTTC.

Turning to this clonotype: This sequence may be a read error, since a much larger clone differs from it by one base. The chain couples TRBV4-3 to TRBJ1-2, with TRBD1 matching over 7 bases. Germline V CDR1 and CDR2: LGHNA, YSLEER. The CDR3 has 13 residues. CDR3 residues: CASNQDREGGYTF. CDR3 nucleotides: TGCGCCAGCAACCAAGACAGGGAGGGCGGCTACACCTTC.

A few counts support this clonotype. The chain employs TRBV14 and TRBJ1-5; D not certain. This CDR3 has 15 amino acids. Trimming pared 3 bases from V and 0 bases from J, leaving 9 bases between. The germline V gene has CDR1 SGHDN and CDR2 FVKESK. CDR3 DNA sequence: TGTGCCAGCAGCCATGCCGGGTATAGCAATCAGCCCCAGCATTTT. Protein sequence: CASSHAGYSNQPQHF. The whole variable domain, remainder taken from reference TRBV14 and TRBJ1-5, is EAGVTQFPSHSVIEKGQTVTLRCDPISGHDNLYWYRRVMGKEIKFLLHFVKESKQDESGMPNNRFLAERTGGTYSTLKVQPAELEDSGVYFCASSHAGYSNQPQHFGDGTRLSIL.

This clonotype showed up many times. The chain couples TRBV19 to TRBJ2-2, with D perhaps matching TRBD2 (6 bases). Trimming left V 4 bases short and J 6 bases short, with 9 bases between. Per germline, CDR1 LNHDA and CDR2 SQIVND (reference sequence). CDR3 length equals 13 residues. The CDR3 region is CASSKRRAGELFF. DNA for the CDR3: TGTGCCAGTAGTAAGAGGAGGGCCGGGGAGCTGTTTTTT.